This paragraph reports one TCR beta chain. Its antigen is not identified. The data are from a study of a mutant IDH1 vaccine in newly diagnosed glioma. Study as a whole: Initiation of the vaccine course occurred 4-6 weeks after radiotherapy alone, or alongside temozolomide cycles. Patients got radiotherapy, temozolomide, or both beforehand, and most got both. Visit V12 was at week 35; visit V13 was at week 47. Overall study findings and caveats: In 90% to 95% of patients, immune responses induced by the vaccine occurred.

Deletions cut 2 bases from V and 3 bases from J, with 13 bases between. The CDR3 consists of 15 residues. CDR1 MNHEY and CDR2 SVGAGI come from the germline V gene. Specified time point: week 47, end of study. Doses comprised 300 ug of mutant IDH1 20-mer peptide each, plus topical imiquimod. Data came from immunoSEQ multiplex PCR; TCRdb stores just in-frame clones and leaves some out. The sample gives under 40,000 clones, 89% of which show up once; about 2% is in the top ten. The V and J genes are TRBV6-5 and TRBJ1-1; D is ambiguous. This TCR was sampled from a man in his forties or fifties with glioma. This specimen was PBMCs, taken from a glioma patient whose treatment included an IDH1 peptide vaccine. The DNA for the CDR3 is TGTGCCAGCAGTTACGGGCAGATAGTCTACACTGAAGCTTTCTTT. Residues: CASSYGQIVYTEAFF.